These T cell receptor beta chains were read from a single sample in a study of T cell repertoires in cytomegalovirus infection. TCRdb reanalysed the reads using MiXCR and keeps one entry per CDR3 protein. This sample has approximately 180,000 distinct CDR3 sequences, with roughly 15% found just once. The sequenced sample consisted of CD8+ T cells from PBMCs. These receptors were taken from a human donor in good health (CMV status not recorded). Some clones in this sample may be carry-over from other donors' samples. Each CDR3 is given with its conserved first and last residue. A D gene is named only where the DNA matches it firmly. Clone size, where shown, is once, few, many, or a class for clones that have expanded.

few	TRBV7-8	TRBJ1-5	NA	TGTGCCAGCACCGAGACGGGGATTCAGCCCCAGCATTTT	CASTETGIQPQHF
few	TRBV7-9	TRBJ2-7	NA	TGTGCCAGCAGCTGGGGACACTATCCCTACGAGCAGTACTTC	CASSWGHYPYEQYF
NA	TRBV4-1	TRBJ2-1	NA	TGTGCCAGCAGCCAGGTTACATGGGGGAGAAACAATGAGCAGTTCTTC	CASSQVTWGRNNEQFF
few	TRBV12-3/TRBV12-4	TRBJ2-1	TRBD1	TGTGCCAGCAGCCGGGACAGGGCTGTGGATGAGCAGTTCTTC	CASSRDRAVDEQFF
NA	TRBV14	TRBJ2-7	NA	TGTGCCAGCAGCCATCGGACCCCGGGGGCCTACGAGCAGTACTTC	CASSHRTPGAYEQYF
NA	TRBV6-2/TRBV6-3	TRBJ1-6	NA	TGTGCCAGCAGTTCCTCGGGGACGGGACTGAATTCACCCCTCCACTTT	CASSSSGTGLNSPLHF
few	TRBV7-6	TRBJ2-1	NA	TGTGCCAGCAGCTTAAAGGGGGGGGTGAGCAATGAGCAGTTCTTC	CASSLKGGVSNEQFF
NA	TRBV28	TRBJ1-6	NA	TGTGCCAGCAGTTCCCTTAGACAGGACCACGATTCACCCCTCCACTTT	CASSSLRQDHDSPLHF
NA	TRBV29-1	TRBJ2-5	TRBD2	TGCAGCGTTGACTCGGGACTAGCGGGGGGAATACCACAAGAGACCCAGTACTTC	CSVDSGLAGGIPQETQYF
few	TRBV7-2	TRBJ2-7	TRBD2	TGTGCCAGCAGCTTATTCGGGGGGGGGAACGAGCAGTACTTC	CASSLFGGGNEQYF
few	TRBV7-6	TRBJ2-3	TRBD1	TGTGCCAGCAGCCTCAGGCCGCCCGGGACAGGGTATGTGGCTACAGATACGCAGTATTTT	CASSLRPPGTGYVATDTQYF
few	TRBV11-2	TRBJ2-1	NA	TGTGCCAGCAGCCCCCTTATGCAGGCATACAATGAGCAGTTCTTC	CASSPLMQAYNEQFF
NA	TRBV30	TRBJ1-1	NA	TGTGCCTGGAGTGTTATTTTTCGGCCGAACACTGAAGCTTTCTTT	CAWSVIFRPNTEAFF
NA	TRBV28	TRBJ2-3	TRBD1	TGTGCCAGCAGTTTAGGGGACAGGGAGACGGATACGCAGTATTTT	CASSLGDRETDTQYF
NA	TRBV28	TRBJ2-7	TRBD2	TGTGCCAGCAGTTTAGGACCCGGGACTAGCGTATACGAGCAGTACTTC	CASSLGPGTSVYEQYF
NA	TRBV7-9	TRBJ2-7	NA	TGTGCCAGCAGCTTAGCTCCCGGACTTCAATACGAGCAGTACTTC	CASSLAPGLQYEQYF
few	TRBV12-5	TRBJ1-1	TRBD1	TGTGCTAGTGGTTTGGTATTTGAGGGGGCGTGGAACACTGAAGCTTTCTTT	CASGLVFEGAWNTEAFF
few	TRBV7-9	TRBJ1-1	NA	TGTGCCAGCAGCTCGGACGGTCGATGGGTTGAAGCTTTCTTT	CASSSDGRWVEAFF
few	TRBV28	TRBJ2-3	NA	TGTGCCAGCAGTGAACTGCCCACCCCTCTCACAGATACGCAGTATTTT	CASSELPTPLTDTQYF
few	TRBV4-2	TRBJ2-7	NA	TGTGCCAGCAGCCAAGAGGGGGGCGGGAGCTCCTACGAGCAGTACTTC	CASSQEGGGSSYEQYF
NA	TRBV7-2	TRBJ1-4	TRBD1	TGTGCCAGCAGTCAGACAGGGCTTAATGAAAAACTGTTTTTT	CASSQTGLNEKLFF
few	TRBV11-3	TRBJ2-3	NA	TGTGCCAGCAGCCGGGTGGAGGACGATACGCAGTATTTT	CASSRVEDDTQYF
NA	TRBV29-1	TRBJ2-1	TRBD1	TGCAGCACCACCGGGACAGGGAGGGAAATTGACTACAATGAGCAGTTCTTC	CSTTGTGREIDYNEQFF
NA	TRBV11-1	TRBJ1-1	NA	TGTGCCAGCAGCTTAGATGGGCAGGCAACGGACATGAACACTGAAGCTTTCTTT	CASSLDGQATDMNTEAFF
NA	TRBV6-5	TRBJ2-3	NA	TGTGCCAGCAGTTATTCCTTCAGGGAGCCCCTGGATACGCAGTATTTT	CASSYSFREPLDTQYF
NA	TRBV6-5	TRBJ2-1	NA	TGTGCCAGCGGGCAGGGACTCGAGGCGGCTGAGCAGTTCTTC	CASGQGLEAAEQFF
few	TRBV6-2/TRBV6-3	TRBJ2-7	TRBD2	TGTGCCAGCAGTTACTCGAGCGGGGGCTACGAGCAGTACTTC	CASSYSSGGYEQYF
NA	TRBV5-6	TRBJ2-1	NA	TGTGCCAGCAACAAAAGGAACCCCTACAATGAGCAGTTCTTC	CASNKRNPYNEQFF
NA	TRBV2	TRBJ2-1	NA	TGTGCCAGCTGCCAACCTTCGGACAATGAGCAGTTCTTC	CASCQPSDNEQFF
NA	TRBV14	TRBJ2-7	TRBD1	TGTGCCAGCAGCCAAGATGTGGGACAGGGCTACGAGCAGTACTTC	CASSQDVGQGYEQYF
few	TRBV2	TRBJ1-6	NA	TGTGCCAGCAGCCCGAACAACCTGAGCTCCTATAATTCACCCCTCCACTTT	CASSPNNLSSYNSPLHF
NA	TRBV28	TRBJ2-7	NA	TGTGCCAGCAGTTTTCCAGCAACCCCCTTCGAGCAGTACTTC	CASSFPATPFEQYF
few	TRBV7-2	TRBJ1-6	NA	TGTGCCAGCAGCTTGCCCGCGGGTTCAACAGGAGACTATAATTCACCCCTCCACTTT	CASSLPAGSTGDYNSPLHF
NA	TRBV7-2	TRBJ1-4	NA	TGTGCCAGCAGCTTAAGAAACAGCTATGCAACTAATGAAAAACTGTTTTTT	CASSLRNSYATNEKLFF
few	TRBV5-1	TRBJ2-1	NA	TGCGCCAGCAGCTTGTATGGGCCACACAATGAGCAGTTCTTC	CASSLYGPHNEQFF
few	TRBV30	TRBJ2-3	TRBD1	TGTGCCTGGAGCGAAATTCAGGGGGCACGAACGCAGTATTTT	CAWSEIQGARTQYF
few	TRBV6-8	TRBJ2-7	TRBD1	TGTGCCAGCAGTTACCGTGGGACAGGGGGTTCCTACGAGCAGTACTTC	CASSYRGTGGSYEQYF
medium-sized	TRBV7-9	TRBJ2-2	NA	TGTGCCAGCAGCTTAGAACGAGCTCAGTACGCCGGGGAGCTGTTTTTT	CASSLERAQYAGELFF
NA	TRBV7-9	TRBJ2-7	NA	TGTGCCAGCAGCTCGCGGGACAGTTACTACGAGCAGTACTTC	CASSSRDSYYEQYF
NA	TRBV29-1	TRBJ1-2	NA	TGCAGCGTGGAGGGGAACAGGGAAGGCTACACCTTC	CSVEGNREGYTF
NA	TRBV7-3	TRBJ2-3	TRBD2	TGTGCCAGCACTAGCGGGGGCGTAGATACGCAGTATTTT	CASTSGGVDTQYF
few	TRBV28	TRBJ2-3	TRBD1	TGTGCCAGCAGTTACAGGGGGAGCACAGATACGCAGTATTTT	CASSYRGSTDTQYF
NA	TRBV12-3/TRBV12-4	TRBJ1-4	NA	TGTGCCACCGCCAGGGGTGAAAAACTGTTTTTT	CATARGEKLFF
few	TRBV6-2/TRBV6-3	TRBJ2-5	TRBD1	TGTGCCAGCAGTTTGAGACAGGGGGGCAAGACCCAGTACTTC	CASSLRQGGKTQYF
many	TRBV28	TRBJ2-1	NA	TGTGCCAGCAGTTTAGTTCCGGACAATGAGCAGTTCTTC	CASSLVPDNEQFF
NA	TRBV10-3	TRBJ2-3	NA	TGTGCCATCAGTGAGTCCCGGACAGATACGCAGTATTTT	CAISESRTDTQYF
NA	TRBV20-1	TRBJ2-7	TRBD1	TGCAGTGCTAGAGATAGAGGGACAGTAGACTACGAGCAGTACTTC	CSARDRGTVDYEQYF
few	TRBV7-8	TRBJ2-3	TRBD2	TGTGCCAGCAGCTTCCCGGGACTAGCGGGGGGGCCGTCCGATACGCAGTATTTT	CASSFPGLAGGPSDTQYF
NA	TRBV7-6	TRBJ2-3	NA	TGTGCCAGCAGCTTGACCCCAGGGCGAGATATGCAGTATTTT	CASSLTPGRDMQYF
few	TRBV7-2	TRBJ1-1	NA	TGTGCCAGCAGCTTGCAGGGGATCCGTACCTCACTGGTCTTCACTGAAGCTTTCTTT	CASSLQGIRTSLVFTEAFF